These 27 T cell receptor beta chains were all obtained from the same sample, sequenced in a study of CD8+ T cells in alopecia areata. As the sequencing template, cDNA was produced by extracting RNA and reverse transcribing it. Sequencing was performed with immunoSEQ multiplex PCR; in TCRdb, only in-frame clones are kept and a portion is missing. This table has 98,000 or so clones, 55% to 70% appearing once. What was sequenced was NKG2D-low CD8+ T cells sorted from blood. Source of these receptors: a human donor with alopecia areata.

This clone has just a few counts. The CDR3 region is CSVDGEEIHNEQFF. In DNA form, the CDR3 reads TGCAGCGTTGATGGAGAGGAAATCCACAATGAGCAGTTCTTC. The chain employs TRBV29-1 and TRBJ2-1; no reliable D call. The CDR3 has 14 amino acids. V lost 3 bases and J 5 bases, leaving 14 bases between the germline ends. The germline V gene encodes CDR1 SQVTM and CDR2 ANQGSEA.

The chain joins TRBV20-1 to TRBJ2-1; D call uncertain. The CDR3 sequence is 11 residues long. The ends were cut back, 5 bases at V and 6 bases at J, with 8 bases in the middle. Looked up from germline, CDR1 is DFQATT and CDR2 is SNEGSKA (reference sequence). The CDR3 protein is CSAHLTNEQFF. CDR3 coding DNA: TGCAGTGCTCATCTAACCAATGAGCAGTTCTTC.

This rearrangement joins TRBV15 to TRBJ2-3; the match to TRBD1 covers 8 bases. J was trimmed by 4 bases and V by 4 bases; bases with no gene match: 7. The CDR3 runs 15 residues. In germline, CDR1 is LNHNV, CDR2 YYDKDF (reference sequence). The CDR3 DNA reads as TGTGCCACCAGCACTAGGACAGGGTTCGCAGATACGCAGTATTTT. Translation gives CATSTRTGFADTQYF.

V is TRBV28 and J is TRBJ2-1; D gene uncertain. This CDR3 has 8 amino acids. Germline CDR1 and CDR2: MDHEN and SYDVKM. The chain's CDR3 is CAVNEQFF. The CDR3 region has the DNA TGTGCAGTCAATGAGCAGTTCTTC.

V is TRBV7-8 and J is TRBJ2-7; the D call may be TRBD1 or TRBD2 (5 bases each). The CDR3 spans 16 residues. Deletions cut 0 bases from V and 2 bases from J, with 14 bases between. The germline V gene has CDR1 SGHVS and CDR2 FQNEAQ. Here the CDR3 reads CASSLALGDGAYEQYF. The CDR3, as DNA: TGTGCCAGCAGCTTAGCCCTGGGGGACGGCGCCTACGAGCAGTACTTC.

This clone was seen a single time. The V gene is TRBV6-5, the J gene TRBJ1-5; no firm D call. V lost 0 bases and J lost 6, with 12 bases in between. Germline values: CDR1 MNHEY, CDR2 SVGAGI. CDR3 size: 15 residues. CDR3 bases: TGTGCCAGCAGTTACTCGACGTCGGGCTCTCAGCCCCAGCATTTT. Encoded protein: CASSYSTSGSQPQHF.

The chain carries TRBV27 and TRBJ1-2; possible D gene TRBD1, 5 bases. CDR3 length: 13 amino acids. Trimming removed 0 bases at V and 8 bases at J, with 10 bases between. Germline values: CDR1 MNHEY, CDR2 SMNVEV (reference sequence). The CDR3 spells CASSLSHKGGYTF. CDR3 in DNA: TGTGCCAGCAGTTTATCTCATAAGGGGGGCTACACCTTC.

This chain uses TRBV13 with TRBJ2-7; 11 positions agree with TRBD2. The CDR3 is 15 amino acids. Germline CDR1 is PRHDT and CDR2 is FYEKMQ (reference sequence). V was clipped by 6 bases and J by 2 bases; unmatched bases: 6. The DNA of the CDR3 is TGTGCCAGCAGTACAGCGGGACTAGCGGCCTACGAGCAGTACTTC. Protein product: CASSTAGLAAYEQYF.

This chain uses TRBV18 with TRBJ2-7; 7 bases agree with TRBD1. The CDR3 extends over 15 amino acids. CDR1 is KGHSH and CDR2 is LQKENI in the germline V gene. V trimming: 3 bases; J trimming: 4 bases; junction bases outside the gene matches: 9. CDR3 nucleotides: TGTGCCAGCTCACCCCGGCCGAGGGGGCCTTACGAGCAGTACTTC. Residues: CASSPRPRGPYEQYF.

The rearrangement joins TRBV15 to TRBJ2-5, with D possibly matching TRBD2 (5 bases). Looked up from germline, CDR1 is LNHNV and CDR2 is YYDKDF (reference sequence). This CDR3 contains 15 residues. Trimming took 1 base from V and 2 from J, leaving 11 bases between them. CDR3 nucleotides: TGTGCCACCAGCAGAGTTGCGGGTACTCAAGAGACCCAGTACTTC. It codes for CATSRVAGTQETQYF.

The rearrangement uses TRBV5-6 and TRBJ2-3; TRBD1 matches at 9 bases. V shed 4 bases and J 2 bases; nucleotides not matched to a gene: 8. CDR3 size: 16 residues. CDR1 and CDR2 from the germline V gene are SGHDT and YYEEEE. The CDR3, as DNA: TGTGCCAGCAGCCCGCCGGGACAGGGATACACAGATACGCAGTATTTT. This translates into CASSPPGQGYTDTQYF.

The chain joins TRBV28 to TRBJ1-1, with a possible D match to TRBD1 (6 bases). This CDR3 is 14 amino acids long. V shed 5 bases and J shed 0 bases, with 10 bases lying between them. Germline CDR1 reads MDHEN; CDR2 reads SYDVKM. The DNA of the CDR3 is TGTGCCAGCAGTCCCCGGACAGTGAACACTGAAGCTTTCTTT. Translating gives CASSPRTVNTEAFF.

V gene TRBV12-5 combines with J gene TRBJ2-1, with 8 bases aligning to TRBD1. In germline, CDR1 is LGHNT, CDR2 FRNRAP. The V and J ends lost 6 bases and 5 bases, in that order; junction bases with no gene match: 12. The CDR3 totals 16 residues. The CDR3 sequence: CASGRQGNSANNEQFF. CDR3 DNA sequence: TGTGCTAGTGGACGACAGGGGAATAGCGCAAACAATGAGCAGTTCTTC.

V and J are TRBV25-1 and TRBJ2-2, with 7 bases that match TRBD2. This CDR3 contains 17 residues. The germline gives CDR1 MGHDK, CDR2 SYGVNS. With 5 bases clipped from V and 3 bases from J, the junction kept 12 bases outside the gene matches. CDR3 sequence reads: CASSPPRLADHTGELFF. The CDR3 DNA reads as TGTGCCAGCAGTCCACCCCGCCTAGCGGATCACACCGGGGAGCTGTTTTTT. Full variable domain (outside the CDR3, taken from reference TRBV25-1 and TRBJ2-2): EADIYQTPRYLVIGTGKKITLECSQTMGHDKMYWYQQDPGMELHLIHYSYGVNSTEKGDLSSESTVSRIRTEHFPLTLESARPSHTSQYLCASSPPRLADHTGELFFGEGSRLTVL.

Comments on this clone: Germline is not matched at one junction end, which may reflect a read error. This rearrangement joins TRBV6-5 to TRBJ2-2, with D unclear. Germline V gene sequence: CDR1 MNHEY, CDR2 SVGAGI. CDR3 length equals 12 residues. The CDR3 region is CAGSYSTGELFF. The CDR3 DNA is TGTGCCGGCAGTTACAGCACCGGGGAGCTGTTTTTT.

The J gene is TRBJ1-2, the V gene TRBV27; 8 bases align to TRBD1. J was trimmed by 7 bases and V by 9 bases; bases with no gene match: 13. The germline V gene encodes CDR1 MNHEY and CDR2 SMNVEV (reference sequence). This CDR3 spans 14 amino acids. CDR3 loop: CASWGPGQGRGYTF. For the CDR3, the DNA is TGTGCCAGTTGGGGCCCAGGACAGGGACGTGGCTACACCTTC.

V and J are TRBV28 and TRBJ1-2; D call uncertain. This CDR3 contains 13 residues. Germline values: CDR1 MDHEN, CDR2 SYDVKM. V gave up 6 bases and J gave up 4 bases, with 12 bases separating them. Here the CDR3 reads CASSPGSSYGYTF. In nucleotides, the CDR3 is TGTGCCAGCAGCCCGGGAAGCTCCTATGGCTACACCTTC.

This chain connects TRBV7-2 to TRBJ2-5, with D perhaps TRBD1 (6 bases). The germline V gene has CDR1 SGHTA and CDR2 FQGNSA. CDR3 length equals 13 residues. V dropped 1 base and J dropped 5 bases, with 8 bases sitting between them. For the CDR3, the DNA is TGTGCCAGCAGCTTAGGCAGGGGCGAGACCCAGTACTTC. It is translated as CASSLGRGETQYF.

This clone occurred a few times. This chain links TRBV7-6 with TRBJ2-3, with 11 bases fitting TRBD1. The CDR3 runs 14 residues. Germline V CDR1 and CDR2: SGHVS, FNYEAQ. The J segment lost 2 bases and the V segment lost 7 bases, leaving 2 bases of the junction unmatched. The CDR3 DNA reads TGTGCCAGCACGGACAGGGGGCACACAGATACGCAGTATTTT. Protein: CASTDRGHTDTQYF.

The chain links TRBV12-5 to TRBJ2-7, with TRBD1 matching 8 bases. The CDR3 is 17 residues long. From germline, CDR1 is LGHNT and CDR2 FRNRAP. Trimming at V came to 2 bases and at J to 1 base, leaving 10 bases not matched to a gene. In DNA form, the CDR3 reads TGTGCTAGTGGTTTGACCCCCAGGGGGCGAGGATCCTACGAGCAGTACTTC. Its protein product is CASGLTPRGRGSYEQYF. The full variable domain, completed using reference TRBV12-5 and TRBJ2-7, is DARVTQTPRHKVTEMGQEVTMRCQPILGHNTVFWYRQTMMQGLELLAYFRNRAPLDDSGMPKDRFSAEMPDATLATLKIQPSEPRDSAVYFCASGLTPRGRGSYEQYFGPGTRLTVT.

This clone was detected only a few times. For the CDR3, the DNA is TGTGCCACCAGCATCCCGGGGACCGGGGAGCTGTTTTTT. It codes for CATSIPGTGELFF. This chain joins TRBV15 and TRBJ2-2; D possibly corresponds to TRBD2 (5 bases). The CDR3 consists of 13 residues. Trimming took 4 bases from V and 5 from J, leaving 8 bases between them. Germline V gene data show CDR1 as LNHNV and CDR2 as YYDKDF (reference sequence).

The chain has TRBV13 and TRBJ2-3; D is ambiguous. CDR3 length: 12 amino acids. V lost 5 bases and J lost 5, with 8 bases in between. CDR1 PRHDT and CDR2 FYEKMQ come from the germline V gene (reference sequence). In nucleotides, the CDR3 is TGTGCCAGCAGCGTGAGTGGAGATACGCAGTATTTT. It yields the protein CASSVSGDTQYF. The variable domain in full, with the rest retrieved from reference TRBV13 and TRBJ2-3, is AAGVIQSPRHLIKEKRETATLKCYPIPRHDTVYWYQQGPGQDPQFLISFYEKMQSDKGSIPDRFSAQQFSDYHSELNMSSLELGDSALYFCASSVSGDTQYFGPGTRLTVL.

V usage is TRBV28 and J usage is TRBJ1-1; D is undetermined. The CDR3 spans 13 residues. CDR1 and CDR2 from the germline V gene are MDHEN and SYDVKM. Trimming removed 5 bases at V and 5 bases at J, with 12 bases between. The CDR3 nucleotides read TGTGCCAGCAGTCAGGACCGAAATACTGAAGCTTTCTTT. Translated, it gives CASSQDRNTEAFF.

This clone has just a few counts. This chain joins TRBV7-9 and TRBJ2-1; the D gene is possibly TRBD2 (5 bases). Germline CDR1 is SEHNR and CDR2 is FQNEAQ (reference sequence). The CDR3 contains 17 residues. Trimming pared 5 bases from V and 0 bases from J, leaving 17 bases between. CDR3 residues: CASSGNLAPSSYNEQFF. Written as DNA, the CDR3 is TGTGCCAGCAGCGGCAATCTAGCACCGAGCTCCTACAATGAGCAGTTCTTC.

The chain combines TRBV5-1 with TRBJ2-1, with 10 bases lining up with TRBD2. Germline V gene sequence: CDR1 SGHRS, CDR2 YFSETQ. The CDR3 extends over 16 amino acids. V dropped 6 bases and J dropped 7; count of bases not matched to a gene: 13. The CDR3, as DNA: TGCGCCAGCATCGGAGAGGATCCAGCGGGGGGGAATGAGCAGTTCTTC. Encoded protein: CASIGEDPAGGNEQFF.

The chain employs TRBV7-9 and TRBJ2-7; D might be TRBD1 or TRBD2, each matching 5 bases. This CDR3 comprises 15 residues. Looked up from germline, CDR1 is SEHNR and CDR2 is FQNEAQ (reference sequence). V was cut by 5 bases and J by 3 bases, with 17 bases left in between. The CDR3 DNA is TGTGCCAGCAGCCCCCGGGACGTCTCTTACTACGAGCAGTACTTC. It translates to CASSPRDVSYYEQYF.

The rearrangement joins TRBV6-6 to TRBJ1-1; the D gene is possibly TRBD1 (6 bases). This CDR3 is 15 amino acids long. V lost 4 bases and J lost 5, with 17 bases in between. CDR1 MNHNY and CDR2 SVGAGI come from the germline V gene (reference sequence). The chain's CDR3 is CASSSDPGRGTEAFF. CDR3 nucleotide sequence: TGTGCCAGCAGTTCAGATCCGGGGAGGGGGACTGAAGCTTTCTTT.